This record looks at one T cell receptor beta chain sequence and its context. This specimen belongs to a study of blood T cell repertoires in COVID-19. In the study overall: Both acute and convalescent COVID-19 samples were obtained from the United States, Italy and Spain. PBMCs, B-cell-depleted T cells, or T cells were the source of the cDNA or gDNA that made up the material.

This CDR3 has 14 amino acids. Deletions cut 5 bases from V and 5 bases from J, with 15 bases between. Per germline, CDR1 SGHDN and CDR2 FVKESK. The authors' processing: Amplifying reference gene primers gave estimates of nucleated cell counts. Using immunoSEQ multiplex PCR, the repertoire was profiled, and TCRdb retains in-frame clones only, with some absent. V and J calls and clone size come straight from that table; D and trimming were deduced from the DNA. Among 200,000 or so clones, about nine tenths were seen once, and the ten largest hold around 2.9%. Sequenced material: peripheral blood. This sequence joins TRBV14 and TRBJ1-1; D remains ambiguous. This TCR was sampled from a woman aged 55-70 years with acute or convalescent COVID-19. The CDR3 nucleotides are TGTGCCAGCAGCGAGGGAGGGCATATAACTGAAGCTTTCTTT. Its protein is CASSEGGHITEAFF.